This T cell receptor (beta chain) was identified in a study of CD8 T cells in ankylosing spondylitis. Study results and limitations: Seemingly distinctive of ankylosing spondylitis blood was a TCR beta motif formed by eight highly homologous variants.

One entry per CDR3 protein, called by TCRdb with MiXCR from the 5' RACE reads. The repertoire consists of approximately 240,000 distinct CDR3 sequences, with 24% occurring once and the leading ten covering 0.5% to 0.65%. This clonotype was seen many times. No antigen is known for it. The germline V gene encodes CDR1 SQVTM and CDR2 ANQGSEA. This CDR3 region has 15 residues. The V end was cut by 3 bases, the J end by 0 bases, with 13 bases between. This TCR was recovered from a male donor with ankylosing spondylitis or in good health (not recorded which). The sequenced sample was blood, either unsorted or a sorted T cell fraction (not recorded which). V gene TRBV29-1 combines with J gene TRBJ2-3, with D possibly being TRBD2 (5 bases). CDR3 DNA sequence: TGCAGCGTTGATCGTCAGGACTCAAGCACAGATACGCAGTATTTT. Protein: CSVDRQDSSTDTQYF.